This passage covers 30 T cell receptor beta chains from one sample sequenced in a study of CD8 T cells in Susac syndrome. Random hexamers were used to reverse transcribe an amount of roughly 0.45 to 1 ug RNA. TCRdb reprocessed the immunoSEQ multiplex PCR reads via MiXCR and lists one record per CDR3 protein. The sample records about 140,000 distinct CDR3 sequences, roughly 94% being singletons. Specimen: CD4+ T cells from PBMCs. The source is a human donor with Susac syndrome.

CDR3: CASSQQPGDAGEAFF. CDR3 coding DNA: TGTGCCAGCAGCCAACAACCAGGGGATGCTGGTGAAGCTTTCTTT. The chain recombines TRBV3-1 with TRBJ1-1, with a possible D match to TRBD1 (6 bases). The CDR3 spans 15 residues. The V end was cut by 2 bases, the J end by 7 bases, with 17 bases between. Germline V lookup: CDR1 LGHDT, CDR2 YNNKEL (reference sequence).

CDR3 nucleotides: TGTGCCAGCAGCCGAAGACAGGGTGGTGAAAAACTGTTTTTT. Translating gives CASSRRQGGEKLFF. The chain carries TRBV3-1 and TRBJ1-4; TRBD1 matches at 7 bases. This CDR3 region has 14 residues. Germline V gene lookup returns CDR1 LGHDT and CDR2 YNNKEL (reference sequence). V shed 4 bases, J shed 7 bases, and the junction held 6 bases outside the gene matches.

The chain employs TRBV20-1 and TRBJ2-7, with TRBD2 matching over 7 bases. Germline loops: CDR1 DFQATT, CDR2 SNEGSKA (reference sequence). This CDR3 spans 14 amino acids. V trimming: 4 bases; J trimming: 3 bases; junction bases outside the gene matches: 9. The CDR3 protein is CSATLGGSFYEQYF. The CDR3 DNA is TGCAGTGCTACTCTAGGCGGGAGCTTCTACGAGCAGTACTTC.

This clonotype was found once. The CDR3 region has the DNA TGTGCCAGCAGCTTATCCCCAGGGAAGGGGCCGGGAGGGGCCAACGTCCTGACTTTC. It codes for CASSLSPGKGPGGANVLTF. The chain employs TRBV7-3 and TRBJ2-6, with D tentatively TRBD1 or TRBD2 (5 bases each). Germline CDR1 reads SGHTA; CDR2 reads FQGTGA. Trimming removed 2 bases from V and 4 bases from J, with 21 bases in between. This CDR3 is built from 19 residues.

The V and J genes are TRBV5-4 and TRBJ2-5; possible D gene TRBD2, 6 bases. V lost 1 base to trimming and J lost 1 base, with 8 bases between them. Germline-derived CDR1 and CDR2 are SGHNT and YYREEE (reference sequence). The length of the CDR3 is 14 residues. CDR3 protein: CASSLSGGQETQYF. The CDR3 DNA reads TGTGCCAGCAGCTTGTCCGGGGGCCAAGAGACCCAGTACTTC.

The chain couples TRBV2 to TRBJ2-2; no definite D call. CDR1 and CDR2 (germline): SNHLY, FYNNEI. The CDR3 sequence is 14 residues long. V lost 4 bases to trimming and J lost 4 bases, with 10 bases between them. The CDR3 region is CASSAGVGTGELFF. Here the CDR3 DNA reads TGTGCCAGCAGTGCCGGCGTAGGCACCGGGGAGCTGTTTTTT.

This rearrangement joins TRBV20-1 to TRBJ1-1; D not resolved. CDR1 is DFQATT and CDR2 is SNEGSKA in the germline V gene (reference sequence). The length of the CDR3 is 11 residues. V gave up 3 bases and J gave up 8 bases, with 10 bases separating them. CDR3: CSASGEREAFF. As DNA, the CDR3 is TGCAGTGCTAGTGGGGAACGGGAAGCTTTCTTT.

The chain couples TRBV29-1 to TRBJ2-6; 7 bases match TRBD1. CDR1 SQVTM and CDR2 ANQGSEA come from the germline V gene. CDR3 length: 15 amino acids. Losses at the gene ends were 6 bases for V and 0 bases for J; bases not matched to a gene: 5. CDR3 DNA sequence: TGCAGCGTCCGACAGGGCGACTCTGGGGCCAACGTCCTGACTTTC. Residues: CSVRQGDSGANVLTF.

This chain links TRBV5-1 with TRBJ1-6; 8 nucleotides align to TRBD1. Germline V gives CDR1 SGHRS, CDR2 YFSETQ. Germline trimming cut 2 bases from V and 10 bases from J; bases unmatched to any gene: 5. The CDR3 sequence is 14 residues long. The CDR3 here is CASSLQGGNSPLHF. The CDR3 DNA sequence: TGCGCCAGCAGCTTACAGGGGGGAAACTCACCCCTCCACTTT.

The chain employs TRBV24-1 and TRBJ2-7, with 7 nucleotides matching TRBD1. Unmatched junction bases numbered 8, after V lost 5 bases and J lost 8 bases. The CDR3 covers 13 residues. Germline loops: CDR1 KGHDR, CDR2 SFDVKD. The CDR3 reads CATSGTGGGQQYF. DNA of the CDR3: TGTGCCACCAGTGGGACAGGAGGAGGCCAGCAGTACTTC.

The CDR3 spells CASSLATSAYQETQYF. CDR3 in DNA: TGCGCCAGCAGCTTGGCGACTAGCGCGTACCAAGAGACCCAGTACTTC. This rearrangement joins TRBV5-1 to TRBJ2-5, with 8 bases that match TRBD2. Germline trimming cut 0 bases from V and 0 bases from J; bases unmatched to any gene: 4. The CDR3 is 16 residues long. CDR1 is SGHRS and CDR2 is YFSETQ in the germline V gene. Drawing the rest from reference TRBV5-1 and TRBJ2-5, the complete variable domain is KAGVTQTPRYLIKTRGQQVTLSCSPISGHRSVSWYQQTPGQGLQFLFEYFSETQRNKGNFPGRFSGRQFSNSRSEMNVSTLELGDSALYLCASSLATSAYQETQYFGPGTRLLVL.

The CDR3 loop reads CAGGGPNTEAFF. The CDR3 DNA is TGTGCCGGGGGGGGGCCGAACACTGAAGCTTTCTTT. The chain carries TRBV11-2 and TRBJ1-1, with a possible D match to TRBD1 (6 bases). The CDR3 loop spans 12 amino acids. V gave up 11 bases and J gave up 1 base, with 11 bases separating them. Germline CDR1 is SGHAT and CDR2 is FQNNGV. Variable domain in full (rest from reference TRBV11-2 and TRBJ1-1): EAGVAQSPRYKIIEKRQSVAFWCNPISGHATLYWYQQILGQGPKLLIQFQNNGVVDDSQLPKDRFSAERLKGVDSTLKIQPAKLEDSAVYLCAGGGPNTEAFFGQGTRLTVV.

This clonotype appeared a single time. The J gene is TRBJ2-7, the V gene TRBV30, with TRBD2 matching over 10 bases. This CDR3 is 14 amino acids long. Germline V gene lookup returns CDR1 GTSNPN and CDR2 SVGIG (reference sequence). The junction had 4 bases not matched to a gene; V was cut back by 2 bases and J by 3 bases. The CDR3 region is CAWSLSGGGYEQYF. DNA of the CDR3: TGTGCCTGGAGTTTGAGCGGGGGGGGCTACGAGCAGTACTTC.

V and J are TRBV29-1 and TRBJ1-4; 9 positions agree with TRBD1. The CDR3 covers 13 residues. V lost 3 bases to trimming and J lost 5 bases; unmatched junction nucleotides: 1. The germline gives CDR1 SQVTM, CDR2 ANQGSEA. The CDR3 protein is CSVETGGNEKLFF. The DNA for the CDR3 is TGCAGCGTTGAGACAGGGGGAAATGAAAAACTGTTTTTT.

V gene TRBV30 combines with J gene TRBJ1-2; D remains unclear. V was clipped by 5 bases and J by 2 bases, with 18 bases between them. CDR1 is GTSNPN and CDR2 is SVGIG in the germline V gene (reference sequence). This CDR3 region has 15 residues. CDR3 amino acids: CAWCPNPEVNYGYTF. In nucleotides, the CDR3 is TGTGCCTGGTGTCCAAATCCAGAAGTAAACTATGGCTACACCTTC. Full variable domain (remainder filled in from reference TRBV30 and TRBJ1-2): SQTIHQWPATLVQPVGSPLSLECTVEGTSNPNLYWYRQAAGRGLQLLFYSVGIGQISSEVPQNLSASRPQDRQFILSSKKLLLSDSGFYLCAWCPNPEVNYGYTFGSGTRLTVV.

CDR3 loop: CASSQETGGETQYF. In nucleotides, the CDR3 is TGTGCCAGCAGCCAAGAAACGGGAGGGGAGACCCAGTACTTC. The rearrangement uses TRBV4-2 and TRBJ2-5, with TRBD2 matching 8 bases. In germline, CDR1 is LGHNA, CDR2 YNFKEQ. Trimming cost V 0 bases and J 5 bases; bases outside gene matches: 2. The CDR3 length is 14 residues.

This rearrangement joins TRBV5-1 to TRBJ2-3; D is uncertain. Trimming left V 1 base short and J 0 bases short, with 9 bases between. The germline V gene encodes CDR1 SGHRS and CDR2 YFSETQ. The CDR3 runs to 15 residues. The CDR3: CASSLSTISTDTQYF. DNA for the CDR3: TGCGCCAGCAGCTTGAGTACTATCAGCACAGATACGCAGTATTTT.

V and J are TRBV27 and TRBJ1-3; 8 positions match TRBD1. Germline V gives CDR1 MNHEY, CDR2 SMNVEV (reference sequence). Losses at the gene ends were 1 base for V and 4 bases for J; bases not matched to a gene: 6. The CDR3 totals 16 residues. CDR3 loop: CASSLYGQGPGNTIYF. CDR3 coding DNA: TGTGCCAGCAGTTTATACGGACAGGGACCCGGAAACACCATATATTTT.

V and J are TRBV2 and TRBJ2-5; the D gene is possibly TRBD2 (5 bases). Trimming left V 5 bases short and J 5 bases short, with 15 bases between. Germline V gene sequence: CDR1 SNHLY, CDR2 FYNNEI. This CDR3 comprises 14 residues. The CDR3 sequence is CASSTTQSGETQYF. The CDR3 coding sequence is TGTGCCAGCAGTACGACTCAGTCGGGGGAGACCCAGTACTTC. Variable domain in full (rest from reference TRBV2 and TRBJ2-5): EPEVTQTPSHQVTQMGQEVILRCVPISNHLYFYWYRQILGQKVEFLVSFYNNEISEKSEIFDDQFSVERPDGSNFTLKIRSTKLEDSAMYFCASSTTQSGETQYFGPGTRLLVL.

J is TRBJ2-2 and V is TRBV5-1; D not certain. The CDR3 is 16 amino acids. Looked up from germline, CDR1 is SGHRS and CDR2 is YFSETQ. With 4 bases removed from V and 7 bases from J, the gap between germline ends came to 20 bases. For the CDR3, the DNA is TGCGCCAGCAGCGGTGTGGCGACCGCCCGCAGCGGGGAGCTGTTTTTT. Translation: CASSGVATARSGELFF. Full variable domain (missing parts from reference TRBV5-1 and TRBJ2-2): KAGVTQTPRYLIKTRGQQVTLSCSPISGHRSVSWYQQTPGQGLQFLFEYFSETQRNKGNFPGRFSGRQFSNSRSEMNVSTLELGDSALYLCASSGVATARSGELFFGEGSRLTVL.

V and J are TRBV7-3 and TRBJ2-1; 13 positions agree with TRBD2. Germline V gene data show CDR1 as SGHTA and CDR2 as FQGTGA. The CDR3 runs to 14 residues. Trimming cost V 5 bases and J 10 bases; bases outside gene matches: 5. CDR3 nucleotides: TGTGCCAGCAGCCGCGGACTAGCGGGGGCCGAGCAGTTCTTC. Its protein is CASSRGLAGAEQFF.

This clonotype was recorded once. The rearrangement joins TRBV12-3 or TRBV12-4 to TRBJ2-7, with TRBD2 matching 7 bases. This CDR3 comprises 15 residues. V dropped 3 bases and J dropped 7; count of bases not matched to a gene: 12. Here the CDR3 reads CASSFGGSPTGEQYF. DNA of the CDR3: TGTGCCAGCAGTTTTGGCGGGAGTCCGACGGGGGAGCAGTACTTC.

This rearrangement joins TRBV29-1 to TRBJ1-5; 8 nucleotides line up with TRBD1. The length of the CDR3 is 13 residues. V shed 7 bases, J shed 3 bases, and the junction held 5 bases outside the gene matches. Germline loops: CDR1 SQVTM, CDR2 ANQGSEA. CDR3 residues: CSAGQGNNQPQHF. DNA of the CDR3: TGCAGCGCTGGACAGGGAAACAATCAGCCCCAGCATTTT.

The chain has TRBV30 and TRBJ2-3; tentatively, D is TRBD1 (6 bases). Germline CDR1 reads GTSNPN; CDR2 reads SVGIG (reference sequence). The CDR3 loop spans 14 amino acids. Between the trimmed V and J ends, which lost 6 bases and 0 bases, there was a span of 13 bases. CDR3 residues: CACSGGPSTDTQYF. The CDR3 DNA follows: TGTGCCTGCTCTGGGGGCCCTAGCACAGATACGCAGTATTTT. The variable domain in full, completed from reference TRBV30 and TRBJ2-3, reads SQTIHQWPATLVQPVGSPLSLECTVEGTSNPNLYWYRQAAGRGLQLLFYSVGIGQISSEVPQNLSASRPQDRQFILSSKKLLLSDSGFYLCACSGGPSTDTQYFGPGTRLTVL.

This chain joins TRBV15 and TRBJ1-2; D is perhaps TRBD1 (5 bases). V was pared by 0 bases and J by 4 bases, with 9 bases between. Germline V gene sequence: CDR1 LNHNV, CDR2 YYDKDF (reference sequence). CDR3 length: 14 residues. In nucleotides, the CDR3 is TGTGCCACCAGCAGAGAGGGGGGGAGCTATGGCTACACCTTC. This gives the protein CATSREGGSYGYTF. Full variable domain (remainder filled in from reference TRBV15 and TRBJ1-2): DAMVIQNPRYQVTQFGKPVTLSCSQTLNHNVMYWYQQKSSQAPKLLFHYYDKDFNNEADTPDNFQSRRPNTSFCFLDIRSPGLGDTAMYLCATSREGGSYGYTFGSGTRLTVV.

The rearrangement joins TRBV20-1 to TRBJ2-7; D is ambiguous. Germline CDR1 is DFQATT and CDR2 is SNEGSKA (reference sequence). The CDR3 covers 9 residues. V lost 3 bases and J lost 8, with 5 bases in between. The CDR3 DNA is TGCAGTGCTAGCCCCCAGCAGTACTTC. Amino acids: CSASPQQYF.

In this sample, this clonotype turned up once. The J gene is TRBJ2-2, the V gene TRBV14, with a possible D match to TRBD2 (5 bases). The CDR3 extends over 13 amino acids. In germline, CDR1 is SGHDN, CDR2 FVKESK. V shed 4 bases and J shed 6 bases, with 9 bases lying between them. CDR3 DNA sequence: TGTGCCAGCAGCCCGCGGGCCGCCGGGGAGCTGTTTTTT. Its translation is CASSPRAAGELFF.

This rearrangement joins TRBV7-9 to TRBJ1-4; 8 bases are a match to TRBD1. Unmatched junction bases numbered 6, after V lost 6 bases and J lost 6 bases. The CDR3 spans 14 residues. Germline V lookup: CDR1 SEHNR, CDR2 FQNEAQ (reference sequence). The chain's CDR3 is CASRRSDRDEKLFF. CDR3 in DNA: TGTGCCAGCAGGAGATCGGACAGGGATGAAAAACTGTTTTTT.

The CDR3 DNA follows: TGTGCCAGCAGCCAACGTGATTTGCGGAGGGCGGACACTGAAGCTTTCTTT. Its translation is CASSQRDLRRADTEAFF. The chain has TRBV14 and TRBJ1-1, with D hard to call. V lost 2 bases and J 3 bases, leaving 19 bases between the germline ends. Looked up from germline, CDR1 is SGHDN and CDR2 is FVKESK. CDR3 length: 17 amino acids.

The rearrangement uses TRBV20-1 and TRBJ2-2; D is uncertain. V lost 2 bases, J lost 3 bases, and 7 bases lay in between. Germline V gives CDR1 DFQATT, CDR2 SNEGSKA (reference sequence). The CDR3 is made up of 13 amino acids. In nucleotides, the CDR3 is TGCAGTGCTAGATCAAAGGACACCGGGGAGCTGTTTTTT. Translated, it gives CSARSKDTGELFF.